The 2 T cell receptor beta chains in this list originate from one sample, sequenced in a study of CXCR3 chemokines and chemotherapy response in bladder cancer. TCRdb itself ran the PCR reads through MiXCR, one entry per CDR3 protein. The sample records about 2,300 distinct CDR3 sequences, about 16% being singletons. This material was obtained from a patient whose treatment included neoadjuvant chemotherapy. These receptors were taken from a human donor with bladder cancer that responded to neoadjuvant chemotherapy.

Sample share makes this clonotype medium-sized. The V call is TRBV15, the J call TRBJ2-3; 8 bases agree with TRBD2. CDR3 length: 16 amino acids. Germline CDR1 reads LNHNV; CDR2 reads YYDKDF (reference sequence). J lost 0 bases, V lost 5 bases, and 7 bases had no gene match. The CDR3 nucleotides are TGTGCCACCAGCGCCCATTCTAGCGGGAGCACAGATACGCAGTATTTT. Translating it yields CATSAHSSGSTDTQYF.

This clonotype was recorded at least ten times. V gene TRBV12-3 or TRBV12-4 combines with J gene TRBJ2-5; 14 nucleotides align to TRBD2. This CDR3 has 13 residues. Trimming at V came to 5 bases and at J to 9 bases, leaving 2 bases not matched to a gene. The CDR3 nucleotides read TGTGCCAGCAGTCAGACTAGCGGGGGGGCCCAGTACTTC. Amino acids: CASSQTSGGAQYF.